A single sample is the source of the 8 T cell receptor beta chains below, sequenced in a study of blood T cell repertoires in COVID-19. Libraries were prepared by immunoSEQ multiplex PCR; TCRdb keeps only in-frame clonotypes and omits some of them. The data contain roughly 180,000 clones, roughly nine tenths of them singletons. Sequencing used peripheral blood. These receptors came from a man aged 65 to 79 with active or convalescent COVID-19.

This chain uses TRBV13 with TRBJ2-7, with D tentatively TRBD2 (5 bases). V was pared by 6 bases and J by 2 bases, with 14 bases between. Germline V gives CDR1 PRHDT, CDR2 FYEKMQ (reference sequence). The CDR3 runs to 14 residues. CDR3 loop: CASRSGLGTYEQYF. CDR3 coding DNA: TGTGCCAGCAGATCCGGACTGGGGACCTACGAGCAGTACTTC.

The chain recombines TRBV28 with TRBJ1-2; D unresolved. This CDR3 has 13 amino acids. With 3 bases removed from V and 5 bases from J, the gap between germline ends came to 10 bases. Germline assignment: CDR1 MDHEN and CDR2 SYDVKM. CDR3 sequence: CASSFGGIYGYTF. The DNA of the CDR3 is TGTGCCAGCAGTTTCGGCGGGATTTATGGCTACACCTTC.

The chain has TRBV7-2 and TRBJ2-5; D unresolved. Trimming left V 1 base short and J 11 bases short, with 11 bases between. Per the germline V gene, CDR1 is SGHTA and CDR2 is FQGNSA. This CDR3 region has 12 residues. The CDR3 DNA is TGTGCCAGCAGCTTAGGAGGTACTTGGCAGTACTTC. It yields the protein CASSLGGTWQYF.

V is TRBV18 and J is TRBJ1-2; 8 nucleotides line up with TRBD1. This CDR3 has 15 amino acids. Trimming cost V 4 bases and J 4 bases; bases outside gene matches: 8. Germline CDR1 and CDR2: KGHSH and LQKENI. This chain's CDR3 is CASSHRDRSGYGYTF. The CDR3 nucleotides read TGTGCCAGCTCACACAGGGACAGGTCTGGCTATGGCTACACCTTC. Full variable domain (outside the CDR3, taken from reference TRBV18 and TRBJ1-2): NAGVMQNPRHLVRRRGQEARLRCSPMKGHSHVYWYRQLPEEGLKFMVYLQKENIIDESGMPKERFSAEFPKEGPSILRIQQVVRGDSAAYFCASSHRDRSGYGYTFGSGTRLTVV.

The chain uses TRBV5-1 and TRBJ2-2, with D unresolved. Trimming took 2 bases from V and 2 from J, leaving 7 bases between them. This CDR3 contains 14 residues. Germline V gene lookup returns CDR1 SGHRS and CDR2 YFSETQ. CDR3 nucleotide sequence: TGCGCCAGCAGCTTCGCCCTAAACACCGGGGAGCTGTTTTTT. Translating gives CASSFALNTGELFF. Full variable domain (outside the CDR3, taken from reference TRBV5-1 and TRBJ2-2): KAGVTQTPRYLIKTRGQQVTLSCSPISGHRSVSWYQQTPGQGLQFLFEYFSETQRNKGNFPGRFSGRQFSNSRSEMNVSTLELGDSALYLCASSFALNTGELFFGEGSRLTVL.

The chain has TRBV6-5 and TRBJ1-1, with D unresolved. Germline CDR1 is MNHEY and CDR2 is SVGAGI. CDR3 size: 14 residues. V lost 2 bases and J 1 base, leaving 8 bases between the germline ends. The CDR3 region has the DNA TGTGCCAGCAGTTACGCCTCAGGGAACACTGAAGCTTTCTTT. Translation: CASSYASGNTEAFF.

The CDR3 nucleotides are TGCGCCAGCAGCCAATTAGCATTTGAAAAACTGTTTTTT. Amino acid sequence: CASSQLAFEKLFF. The V and J genes are TRBV4-1 and TRBJ1-4; D unresolved. Germline loops: CDR1 MGHRA, CDR2 YSYEKL. This CDR3 is built from 13 residues. V lost 2 bases and J 7 bases, leaving 8 bases between the germline ends.

This clone appeared once. The chain has TRBV19 and TRBJ1-2; D is perhaps TRBD1 (6 bases). The CDR3 covers 13 residues. The V and J ends lost 3 bases and 7 bases respectively, with 12 bases between them. CDR1 and CDR2 from the germline V gene are LNHDA and SQIVND (reference sequence). The CDR3 here is CASSMGGLRGYTF. The CDR3 DNA reads as TGTGCCAGTAGTATGGGGGGGCTCCGTGGCTACACCTTC.